The 31 T cell receptor beta chains below were found in one sample sequenced in a study of vaccination effects on CD4 cells after COVID-19. Peptide-pool stimulation followed by sequencing identified expanded antigen-specific CD4+ clonotypes in the ViraFEST assay. Once cultured for roughly ten days, the cells underwent separation to obtain CD4+ T cells. The cohort was immunized with two doses of either the BNT162b2 or mRNA-1273 vaccine. Assay used: immunoSEQ multiplex PCR; TCRdb lists only in-frame clones, some missing. The data show tens of thousands of clones, around three quarters seen once. These TCRs' antigens remain unknown. The sample in question was CD4+ T cells from PBMCs cultured with HCoV-229E spike peptides, obtained after COVID-19 vaccination. Receptors originate from a human donor who received a COVID-19 vaccine.

The CDR3 loop reads CASSLGRALGYTF. DNA for the CDR3: TGTGCCAGCAGTTTGGGGAGGGCTCTAGGCTACACCTTC. The rearrangement links TRBV12-3 or TRBV12-4 to TRBJ1-2; no firm D call. V lost 3 bases and J 8 bases, leaving 13 bases between the germline ends. The CDR3 loop spans 13 amino acids.

Concerning this clone itself: The DNA is left out, because the CDR3 cannot be placed on it with certainty; the CDR3 is given as TCRdb lists it. V and J are TRBV5-4 and TRBJ1-1; the DNA was not compared with TRBD1, the D call given in the table. Germline CDR1 and CDR2: SGHNT and YYREEE (reference sequence). Termini included, the CDR3 measures 14 amino acids. CDR3 region: CASSLVGQGAAPFF.

The rearrangement links TRBV5-5 to TRBJ2-7, with 8 bases aligning to TRBD2. V shed 4 bases and J 1 base; nucleotides not matched to a gene: 7. CDR1 SGHKS and CDR2 YYEKEE come from the germline V gene (reference sequence). The length of the CDR3 is 15 residues. CDR3 sequence (DNA): TGTGCCAGCAGCCCTACACCGGGGGGGTCCTACGAGCAGTACGTC. As protein: CASSPTPGGSYEQYV.

J is TRBJ1-1 and V is TRBV2, with 12 bases matching TRBD1. V lost 8 bases to trimming and J lost 6 bases; unmatched junction nucleotides: 7. CDR1 and CDR2 (germline): SNHLY, FYNNEI. This CDR3 spans 14 amino acids. This CDR3 is CASRGQGAVAEAFF. The CDR3 DNA is TGTGCCAGCCGGGGACAGGGGGCGGTCGCTGAAGCTTTCTTT.

The gene calls are TRBV5-1 and TRBJ1-5, with TRBD1 as a possible D gene (6 bases). The germline V gene has CDR1 SGHRS and CDR2 YFSETQ. Trimming shortened V by 4 bases and J by 4 bases, and 9 bases separated the two germline ends. This CDR3 contains 13 residues. The CDR3 loop reads CASSPQGNQPQHF. The DNA of the CDR3 is TGCGCCAGCAGCCCGCAGGGGAATCAGCCCCAGCATTTT.

The chain joins TRBV7-2 to TRBJ2-1, with D unresolved. The V end was cut by 1 base, the J end by 14 bases, with 9 bases between. Germline CDR1 and CDR2: SGHTA and FQGNSA. The CDR3 consists of 11 residues. CDR3 region: CASSLGVGKFF. CDR3 bases: TGTGCCAGCAGCTTAGGAGTAGGCAAGTTCTTC.

This clone came up once. The chain links TRBV5-6 to TRBJ1-1; the D gene is possibly TRBD1 (6 bases). Germline CDR1 is SGHDT and CDR2 is YYEEEE. This CDR3 spans 15 amino acids. Trimming took 4 bases from V and 2 from J, leaving 15 bases between them. CDR3 residues: CASSPTGRGNTEAFF. The CDR3 DNA is TGTGCCAGCAGCCCCACCGGCAGGGGAAACACTGAAGCTTTCTTT.

This chain's CDR3 is CASSEPGLAKGETQYF. The CDR3 nucleotides read TGTGCCAGCAGTGAACCGGGACTAGCAAAAGGAGAGACCCAGTACTTC. The V and J genes are TRBV6-1 and TRBJ2-5; 9 bases match TRBD2. The CDR3 runs 16 residues. Germline CDR1 MNHNS, CDR2 SASEGT. V lost 2 bases, J lost 4 bases, and 8 bases stayed unmatched.

This clone has just a few counts. The chain carries TRBV30 and TRBJ1-3; 7 bases agree with TRBD1. Germline-derived CDR1 and CDR2 are GTSNPN and SVGIG (reference sequence). V trimming: 3 bases; J trimming: 5 bases; junction bases outside the gene matches: 7. The CDR3 consists of 14 residues. The CDR3 DNA reads as TGTGCCTGGAGCCTGACAGGGCTAAGAAACACCATATATTTT. Translating gives CAWSLTGLRNTIYF.

The chain joins TRBV28 to TRBJ1-2, with TRBD1 matching 9 bases. This CDR3 region has 15 residues. The germline gives CDR1 MDHEN, CDR2 SYDVKM. The J segment lost 3 bases and the V segment lost 6 bases, leaving 8 bases of the junction unmatched. CDR3 nucleotides: TGTGCCAGCAGATCTTTCCGGGACAGGGACTATGGCTACACCTTC. Its protein product is CASRSFRDRDYGYTF.

The chain joins TRBV15 to TRBJ2-3, with D possibly being TRBD1 (6 bases). The V gene lost 0 bases and the J gene lost 0 bases, with 16 bases spanning the gap. The CDR3 covers 18 residues. Germline assignment: CDR1 LNHNV and CDR2 YYDKDF (reference sequence). The CDR3 loop reads CATSRDDGGFSSTDTQYF. The CDR3 nucleotides read TGTGCCACCAGCAGAGATGATGGGGGCTTCTCTAGCACAGATACGCAGTATTTT.

This clone turned up a few times. The chain uses TRBV12-3 or TRBV12-4 and TRBJ1-2; D remains ambiguous. The germline V and J ends were trimmed by 2 bases and 2 bases, with 6 bases remaining between them. The CDR3 is 13 amino acids. This chain's CDR3 is CASSLTVNYGYTF. As DNA, the CDR3 is TGTGCCAGCAGTTTAACGGTGAACTATGGCTACACCTTC.

J is TRBJ1-2 and V is TRBV6-5; 10 bases match TRBD1. The germline CDR1 and CDR2 sequences are MNHEY and SVGAGI. V shed 6 bases and J 4 bases; nucleotides not matched to a gene: 8. The CDR3 length is 15 residues. This chain's CDR3 is CASSSYGTGAYGYTF. DNA for the CDR3: TGTGCCAGCAGCTCTTATGGGACAGGGGCCTATGGCTACACCTTC.

This clone has a handful of counts. V is TRBV9 and J is TRBJ2-2, with 10 bases fitting TRBD2. The trim removed 3 bases at V and 5 bases at J, leaving 7 bases unmatched. From germline, CDR1 is SGDLS and CDR2 YYNGEE. This CDR3 comprises 16 residues. The CDR3 DNA reads as TGTGCCAGCAGCGCTGAGCGGGGGGGCGGGACCGGGGAGCTGTTTTTT. It codes for CASSAERGGGTGELFF. The whole variable domain, remainder taken from reference TRBV9 and TRBJ2-2, is DSGVTQTPKHLITATGQRVTLRCSPRSGDLSVYWYQQSLDQGLQFLIQYYNGEERAKGNILERFSAQQFPDLHSELNLSSLELGDSALYFCASSAERGGGTGELFFGEGSRLTVL.

The chain links TRBV5-1 to TRBJ1-6; 8 nucleotides agree with TRBD1. The CDR3 length is 14 residues. Looked up from germline, CDR1 is SGHRS and CDR2 is YFSETQ. The J segment lost 10 bases and the V segment lost 0 bases, leaving 3 bases of the junction unmatched. This chain's CDR3 is CASSLGTGQSPLHF. CDR3 nucleotide sequence: TGCGCCAGCAGCTTGGGGACAGGGCAATCACCCCTCCACTTT.

The rearrangement joins TRBV4-3 to TRBJ2-3, with 8 bases identical to TRBD2. V dropped 4 bases and J dropped 4; count of bases not matched to a gene: 16. Germline values: CDR1 LGHNA, CDR2 YSLEER. The CDR3 covers 18 residues. The CDR3 is CASSLTPLRGVEADTQYF. The CDR3 DNA reads as TGCGCCAGCAGCCTTACCCCCTTGCGGGGGGTAGAGGCAGATACGCAGTATTTT.

The J gene is TRBJ2-2, the V gene TRBV28; tentatively, D is TRBD2 (6 bases). This CDR3 contains 12 residues. Trimming pared 8 bases from V and 6 bases from J, leaving 10 bases between. Germline assignment: CDR1 MDHEN and CDR2 SYDVKM. The CDR3 reads CASGTGPGELFF. The CDR3 DNA sequence: TGTGCCAGCGGGACTGGTCCCGGGGAGCTGTTTTTT.

This clone came up once. V and J are TRBV19 and TRBJ1-5, with D possibly being TRBD1 (5 bases). The CDR3 has 13 residues. Germline assignment: CDR1 LNHDA and CDR2 SQIVND (reference sequence). V was pared by 7 bases and J by 6 bases, with 13 bases between. CDR3 sequence reads: CASNTGRPQPQHF. In DNA, the CDR3 is TGTGCCAGTAATACAGGAAGGCCTCAGCCCCAGCATTTT.

The chain carries TRBV5-8 and TRBJ2-7; 8 bases align to TRBD1. CDR1 is SGHTS, CDR2 YDEGEE, per germline. The length of the CDR3 is 16 residues. V shed 4 bases and J 2 bases; nucleotides not matched to a gene: 11. The CDR3 reads CASSPPRTGRPYEQYV. As DNA, the CDR3 is TGTGCCAGCAGCCCCCCCCGGACAGGGAGACCCTACGAGCAGTACGTC.

The chain has TRBV5-1 and TRBJ2-1, with 11 nucleotides matching TRBD2. This CDR3 region has 19 residues. V gave up 0 bases and J gave up 0 bases; unmatched junction bases: 8. CDR1 SGHRS and CDR2 YFSETQ come from the germline V gene. As DNA, the CDR3 is TGCGCCAGCAGCTTGGGGCTAGCGGGGGGCCTGAGCTCCTACAATGAGCAGTTCTTC. It codes for CASSLGLAGGLSSYNEQFF.

This clone was observed once. V and J are TRBV18 and TRBJ2-3; the D is unclear. The CDR3 is made up of 15 amino acids. The V and J ends lost 3 bases and 8 bases respectively, with 18 bases between them. Germline values: CDR1 KGHSH, CDR2 LQKENI. CDR3 amino acids: CASSPQDPTVGTQYF. The CDR3 DNA is TGTGCCAGCTCACCCCAGGACCCCACGGTCGGTACGCAGTATTTT.

The V and J genes are TRBV11-2 and TRBJ2-5; 10 bases fit TRBD1. CDR1 SGHAT and CDR2 FQNNGV come from the germline V gene. The CDR3 contains 16 residues. The V and J ends lost 4 bases and 5 bases, in that order; junction bases with no gene match: 10. Here the CDR3 DNA reads TGTGCCAGCAGCTCGGTTCGGGACAGGGGTTGGGAGACCCAGTACTTC. This codes for CASSSVRDRGWETQYF.

The genes are TRBV19 and TRBJ2-2; perhaps TRBD1 as D (5 bases). Trimming stripped 0 bases from V and 5 bases from J, with 19 bases between. This CDR3 has 18 residues. CDR1 and CDR2 from the germline V gene are LNHDA and SQIVND (reference sequence). CDR3: CASSIDRANWIGTGELFF. The CDR3 region has the DNA TGTGCCAGTAGTATAGACAGGGCGAATTGGATTGGGACCGGGGAGCTGTTTTTT.

The chain links TRBV6-2 or TRBV6-3 to TRBJ1-2; unclear D gene. The ends were cut back, 2 bases at V and 0 bases at J, with 13 bases in the middle. The CDR3 totals 16 residues. Germline V gives CDR1 MNHEY, CDR2 SVGEGT. CDR3 bases: TGTGCCAGCAGTTACGTTCTGTCCTTTTCTAACTATGGCTACACCTTC. Its translation is CASSYVLSFSNYGYTF.

This chain joins TRBV19 and TRBJ1-1, with a tentative D call TRBD1 (5 bases). V was cut by 6 bases and J by 4 bases, with 9 bases left in between. Per the germline V gene, CDR1 is LNHDA and CDR2 is SQIVND (reference sequence). This CDR3 is 12 amino acids long. Here the CDR3 reads CASSWGGTEAFF. For the CDR3, the DNA is TGTGCCAGTAGCTGGGGGGGCACTGAAGCTTTCTTT.

The chain has TRBV5-1 and TRBJ2-2, with TRBD1 as a possible D gene (5 bases). The ends were cut back, 4 bases at V and 8 bases at J, with 9 bases in the middle. This CDR3 spans 12 amino acids. The germline CDR1 and CDR2 sequences are SGHRS and YFSETQ. The CDR3 reads CASSEKGGELFF. In DNA form, the CDR3 reads TGCGCCAGCAGCGAAAAGGGGGGGGAGCTGTTTTTT.

The sample holds many counts of this clone. V usage is TRBV3-1 (or the pseudogene TRBV3-2) and J usage is TRBJ2-2; no clear D gene. Trimming pared 3 bases from V and 5 bases from J, leaving 4 bases between. Germline CDR1 and CDR2: LGHDT and YNNKEL (reference sequence). This CDR3 contains 12 residues. For the CDR3, the DNA is TGTGCCAGCAGCCAGTGGACCGGGGAGCTGTTTTTT. Its protein product is CASSQWTGELFF.

CDR3 bases: TGTGCCAGCAGCCCTGGGGGGACTAGCGGGGTCTATAGGCAGTTCTTC. It yields the protein CASSPGGTSGVYRQFF. The V and J genes are TRBV7-2 and TRBJ2-1, with 13 bases aligning to TRBD2. The CDR3 has 16 amino acids. Trimming at V came to 5 bases and at J to 12 bases, leaving 13 bases not matched to a gene. The V gene's germline CDR1 is SGHTA and CDR2 FQGNSA.

This clone has a handful of counts. V and J are TRBV4-1 and TRBJ1-1; D not resolved. V was pared by 1 base and J by 0 bases, with 6 bases between. CDR1 MGHRA and CDR2 YSYEKL come from the germline V gene. The CDR3 is made up of 14 amino acids. CDR3 amino acids: CASSQVPLNTEAFF. CDR3 bases: TGCGCCAGCAGCCAAGTCCCCCTGAACACTGAAGCTTTCTTT.

This clone turned up a few times. The CDR3 loop reads CASREGSGPGYEQYV. The CDR3 DNA reads as TGTGCCAGCAGGGAGGGAAGCGGACCGGGTTACGAGCAGTACGTC. The gene calls are TRBV2 and TRBJ2-7; D is perhaps TRBD2 (6 bases). The germline gives CDR1 SNHLY, CDR2 FYNNEI. CDR3 length: 15 residues. V lost 6 bases to trimming and J lost 4 bases, with 19 bases between them.

The chain employs TRBV5-1 and TRBJ1-6; the D is unclear. Germline V gene sequence: CDR1 SGHRS, CDR2 YFSETQ. This CDR3 spans 14 amino acids. Between the trimmed V and J ends, which lost 4 bases and 9 bases, there was a span of 14 bases. The CDR3 bases are TGCGCCAGCAGCGCGGGCACTCCGGGTTCACCCCTCCACTTT. Protein product: CASSAGTPGSPLHF.